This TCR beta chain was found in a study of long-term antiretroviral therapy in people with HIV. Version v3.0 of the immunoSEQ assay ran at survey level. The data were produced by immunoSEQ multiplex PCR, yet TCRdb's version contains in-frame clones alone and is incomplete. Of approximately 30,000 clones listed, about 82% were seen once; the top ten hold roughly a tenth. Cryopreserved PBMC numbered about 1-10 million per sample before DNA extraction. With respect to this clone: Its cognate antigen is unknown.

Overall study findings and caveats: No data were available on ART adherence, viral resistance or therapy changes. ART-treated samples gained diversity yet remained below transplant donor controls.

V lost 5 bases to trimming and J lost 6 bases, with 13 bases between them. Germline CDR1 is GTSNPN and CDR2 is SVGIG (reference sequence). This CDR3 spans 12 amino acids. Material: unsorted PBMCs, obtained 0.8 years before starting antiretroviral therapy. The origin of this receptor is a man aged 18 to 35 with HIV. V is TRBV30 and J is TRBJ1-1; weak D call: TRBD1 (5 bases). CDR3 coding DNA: TGTGCCTGGGGGGGAGAAGGTCCTGAAGCTTTCTTT. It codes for CAWGGEGPEAFF.